This T cell receptor beta chain is from a study of T cell responses to AZD1222 COVID-19 vaccine. Overall study results and limits: CD4 TCRs associated with vaccination spanned spike, dominating at 160-218 and 743-854. The donors showed a predominance of white British ancestry and of females, with possible underestimation of clonal diversity. Baseline seropositives among AZD1222 recipients totaled only 6 or 7. Nearly half of spike-specific TCRs reportedly target variant regions that are unmutated in the B.1.351 and B.1.1.7 variants.

On this clone itself: The antigen is undetermined.

This CDR3 is built from 13 residues. With V trimmed by 6 bases and J by 1 base, 2 bases remained unmatched. Germline V gives CDR1 MNHNS, CDR2 SASEGT. Generated by immunoSEQ multiplex PCR, the TCRdb table keeps only in-frame clones and is missing some. This sample has tens of thousands of clones; about 91% occur once, and the top ten carry around 8%. V usage is TRBV6-1 and J usage is TRBJ2-7; 8 nucleotides line up with TRBD1. The starting material was peripheral blood, obtained 28 days after the second AZD1222 dose. The source of this sequence is an adult who received the AZD1222 COVID-19 vaccine. The CDR3 sequence: CASSRTGSYEQYF. DNA of the CDR3: TGTGCCAGCAGCCGGACAGGGTCCTACGAGCAGTACTTC.